Below are 12 T cell receptor beta chains sequenced from a single sample in a study of beta chain features in type 1 diabetes. The isolated RNA, all of it, was reverse transcribed, so expressed TCRB transcripts were what got sequenced. Assay used: immunoSEQ multiplex PCR; TCRdb lists only in-frame clones, some missing. This repertoire shows some 400,000 clones, over 13% found once; its top ten account for roughly 0.017%. Input material: naive CD4+ T cells from blood. Receptors were obtained from a woman aged 18-29 years in good health.

The sample holds a few counts of this clone. This chain links TRBV4-1 with TRBJ2-1; D may be TRBD2 (5 bases). Germline V gene sequence: CDR1 MGHRA, CDR2 YSYEKL. V lost 4 bases to trimming and J lost 0 bases, with 13 bases between them. The CDR3 sequence is 16 residues long. CDR3: CASSRSRVNSYNEQFF. CDR3 sequence (DNA): TGCGCCAGCAGCCGTTCGCGGGTTAACTCCTACAATGAGCAGTTCTTC.

This clone was recorded a few times. The chain employs TRBV30 and TRBJ2-7, with TRBD2 matching 10 bases. The J segment lost 4 bases and the V segment lost 3 bases, leaving 9 bases of the junction unmatched. CDR1 is GTSNPN and CDR2 is SVGIG in the germline V gene (reference sequence). The CDR3 consists of 15 residues. CDR3 region: CAWSNRTSGTYEQYF. The CDR3 nucleotides read TGTGCCTGGAGCAACCGGACTAGCGGAACTTACGAGCAGTACTTC.

This clone came up a few times. The rearrangement uses TRBV4-2 and TRBJ2-7; 10 bases are shared with TRBD2. Germline CDR1 reads LGHNA; CDR2 reads YNFKEQ. V trimming: 5 bases; J trimming: 6 bases; junction bases outside the gene matches: 16. This CDR3 has 17 amino acids. The CDR3 reads CASSDQFSGRMNLEQYF. CDR3 nucleotide sequence: TGTGCCAGCAGCGACCAATTTAGCGGGAGGATGAATCTCGAGCAGTACTTC.

The V gene is TRBV6-5, the J gene TRBJ2-6, with D hard to call. The CDR3 sequence is 14 residues long. The V gene lost 5 bases and the J gene lost 0 bases, with 5 bases spanning the gap. Germline values: CDR1 MNHEY, CDR2 SVGAGI. Here the CDR3 reads CASSSNSGANVLTF. The CDR3 DNA follows: TGTGCCAGCAGTAGCAACTCTGGGGCCAACGTCCTGACTTTC.

The chain links TRBV2 to TRBJ2-7; TRBD2 matches 8 bases. Germline V gene data show CDR1 as SNHLY and CDR2 as FYNNEI. CDR3 length equals 15 residues. V was pared by 6 bases and J by 4 bases, with 11 bases of the junction left unmatched. CDR3 DNA: TGTGCCAGCAGCCCTGGGGGTAGCGGGGATTACGAGCAGTACTTC. It specifies CASSPGGSGDYEQYF. Combining the CDR3 with reference TRBV2 and TRBJ2-7 gives the whole variable domain EPEVTQTPSHQVTQMGQEVILRCVPISNHLYFYWYRQILGQKVEFLVSFYNNEISEKSEIFDDQFSVERPDGSNFTLKIRSTKLEDSAMYFCASSPGGSGDYEQYFGPGTRLTVT.

The chain couples TRBV6-6 to TRBJ2-1; no clear D. The V gene lost 6 bases and the J gene lost 0 bases, with 12 bases spanning the gap. The CDR3 totals 15 residues. Germline V lookup: CDR1 MNHNY, CDR2 SVGAGI (reference sequence). For the CDR3, the DNA is TGTGCCAGCAGGCCTCTCTGGAGCTCCTACAATGAGCAGTTCTTC. This sequence encodes CASRPLWSSYNEQFF.

The V call is TRBV14, the J call TRBJ1-1; D unclear. The CDR3 consists of 13 residues. Per the germline V gene, CDR1 is SGHDN and CDR2 is FVKESK. V was cut by 4 bases and J by 0 bases, with 6 bases left in between. The CDR3 DNA reads TGTGCCAGCAGCCCCAGTATGAACACTGAAGCTTTCTTT. This gives the protein CASSPSMNTEAFF. The full variable domain, rest sourced from reference TRBV14 and TRBJ1-1, is EAGVTQFPSHSVIEKGQTVTLRCDPISGHDNLYWYRRVMGKEIKFLLHFVKESKQDESGMPNNRFLAERTGGTYSTLKVQPAELEDSGVYFCASSPSMNTEAFFGQGTRLTVV.

This clone occurred a few times. The V gene is TRBV7-2, the J gene TRBJ1-1, with D unclear. This CDR3 comprises 13 residues. Trimming left V 3 bases short and J 3 bases short, with 8 bases between. From germline, CDR1 is SGHTA and CDR2 FQGNSA. In DNA, the CDR3 is TGTGCCAGCAGCTTTCGCCGGGACACTGAAGCTTTCTTT. It encodes CASSFRRDTEAFF. The complete variable domain, with remaining parts taken from reference TRBV7-2 and TRBJ1-1, reads GAGVSQSPSNKVTEKGKDVELRCDPISGHTALYWYRQSLGQGLEFLIYFQGNSAPDKSGLPSDRFSAERTGGSVSTLTIQRTQQEDSAVYLCASSFRRDTEAFFGQGTRLTVV.

CDR3 nucleotide sequence: TGTGCCAGCAGCCAAGAGGGGACTAGCGGGAGTCATGAGCAGTTCTTC. Translated, it gives CASSQEGTSGSHEQFF. The chain combines TRBV4-2 with TRBJ2-1; 14 nucleotides line up with TRBD2. This CDR3 spans 16 amino acids. J gave up 8 bases and V 0 bases, and 3 bases lay outside the gene matches. Germline-derived CDR1 and CDR2 are LGHNA and YNFKEQ.

This clone has just a few counts. The rearrangement links TRBV14 to TRBJ2-7; 9 bases match TRBD2. The germline CDR1 and CDR2 sequences are SGHDN and FVKESK. Germline trimming cut 2 bases from V and 1 base from J; bases unmatched to any gene: 6. The CDR3 contains 16 residues. This CDR3 reads CASSQIAGVSSYEQYF. In DNA, the CDR3 is TGTGCCAGCAGCCAAATAGCGGGAGTCTCTTCCTACGAGCAGTACTTC.

DNA of the CDR3: TGTGCCAGCTCACTACACCCGGGACAGGGGTACGAGCAGTACTTC. This encodes CASSLHPGQGYEQYF. The chain couples TRBV18 to TRBJ2-7; TRBD1 agrees at 10 bases. This CDR3 is built from 15 residues. Looked up from germline, CDR1 is KGHSH and CDR2 is LQKENI. Unmatched junction bases numbered 7, after V lost 4 bases and J lost 4 bases.

This chain connects TRBV18 to TRBJ1-2; 10 bases match TRBD1. The V gene's germline CDR1 is KGHSH and CDR2 LQKENI. The CDR3 length is 16 residues. The V gene end was trimmed by 3 bases and the J gene end by 0 bases; junction bases not matched to a gene: 4. The DNA of the CDR3 is TGTGCCAGCTCACCCCGGGACAGGGGAACTAACTATGGCTACACCTTC. Residues: CASSPRDRGTNYGYTF.